Following are 19 T cell receptor beta chains from one sample sequenced in a study of cytomegalovirus exposure and HLA in healthy donors. Profiled with immunoSEQ multiplex PCR; TCRdb holds only in-frame clones, not every one. The sample records about 240,000 clones, 87% being singletons. The sequenced material came from PBMCs. These receptors all stem from a man aged 18 to 35 in good health and CMV-seronegative.

The chain employs TRBV4-3 and TRBJ1-3; D is uncertain. Deletions cut 2 bases from V and 0 bases from J, with 14 bases between. In germline, CDR1 is LGHNA, CDR2 YSLEER. The CDR3 extends over 17 amino acids. The CDR3 loop reads CASSQSQVPSSGNTIYF. As DNA, the CDR3 is TGCGCCAGCAGCCAAAGCCAGGTCCCCTCCTCTGGAAACACCATATATTTT.

The chain employs TRBV11-3 and TRBJ2-3; D is possibly TRBD2 (7 bases). The CDR3 covers 15 residues. Germline loops: CDR1 SGHNT, CDR2 YENEEA. V shed 5 bases and J shed 2 bases, with 14 bases lying between them. The CDR3 coding sequence is TGTGCCAGCAGCCTCCATGGGGGGGCCACAGATACGCAGTATTTT. Translation gives CASSLHGGATDTQYF.

The chain links TRBV5-1 to TRBJ2-7, with D unresolved. CDR3 length equals 15 residues. The V end lost 1 base, the J end lost 3 bases, and 14 bases lay between the germline ends. Germline V gene lookup returns CDR1 SGHRS and CDR2 YFSETQ. CDR3 sequence (DNA): TGCGCCAGCAGCTTGTACTCTTCCAGGAACTACGAGCAGTACTTC. It translates to CASSLYSSRNYEQYF.

The V gene is TRBV6-5, the J gene TRBJ2-7; TRBD1 matches 7 bases. V shed 2 bases and J 6 bases; nucleotides not matched to a gene: 10. Germline V lookup: CDR1 MNHEY, CDR2 SVGAGI. This CDR3 spans 15 amino acids. This chain's CDR3 is CASSYKYGTEGEQYF. Here the CDR3 DNA reads TGTGCCAGCAGTTACAAATACGGGACAGAAGGCGAGCAGTACTTC.

The V and J genes are TRBV4-3 and TRBJ2-7; 8 bases align to TRBD1. The CDR3 extends over 15 amino acids. With 0 bases clipped from V and 6 bases from J, the junction kept 7 bases outside the gene matches. Per germline, CDR1 LGHNA and CDR2 YSLEER. The CDR3 loop is CASSQDPRQGREQYF. The DNA of the CDR3 is TGCGCCAGCAGCCAAGATCCGAGACAGGGGCGCGAGCAGTACTTC.

This chain connects TRBV6-5 to TRBJ2-2, with 7 bases identical to TRBD2. V lost 6 bases, J lost 6 bases, and 10 bases stayed unmatched. The CDR3 is 15 amino acids. Germline V lookup: CDR1 MNHEY, CDR2 SVGAGI. The CDR3 reads CASSLGGGGPGELFF. The CDR3 nucleotides are TGTGCCAGCAGCCTAGGTGGCGGGGGACCCGGGGAGCTGTTTTTT.

J is TRBJ2-5 and V is TRBV4-2; 9 bases line up with TRBD2. The CDR3 loop spans 16 amino acids. With 6 bases clipped from V and 4 bases from J, the junction kept 12 bases outside the gene matches. CDR1 is LGHNA and CDR2 is YNFKEQ in the germline V gene. Written as DNA, the CDR3 is TGTGCCAGCAGTCCCTCAGGCGGGAGGGTTAGAGAGACCCAGTACTTC. Amino acid sequence: CASSPSGGRVRETQYF.

This rearrangement joins TRBV19 to TRBJ2-3; 8 bases fit TRBD1. The germline gives CDR1 LNHDA, CDR2 SQIVND (reference sequence). V shed 4 bases and J 1 base; nucleotides not matched to a gene: 7. The CDR3 spans 16 residues. The CDR3 sequence is CASSTPTGARTDTQYF. CDR3 bases: TGTGCCAGTAGTACCCCGACAGGGGCCCGCACAGATACGCAGTATTTT.

V usage is TRBV5-1 and J usage is TRBJ2-7, with 10 bases matching TRBD2. The CDR3 has 14 amino acids. CDR1 and CDR2 (germline): SGHRS, YFSETQ. V was clipped by 7 bases and J by 2 bases; unmatched bases: 6. The CDR3 loop reads CASSIAGGPYEQYF. As DNA, the CDR3 is TGCGCCAGCTCAATAGCGGGGGGCCCCTACGAGCAGTACTTC.

The gene calls are TRBV7-2 and TRBJ2-3; D not certain. The CDR3 spans 11 residues. Germline V CDR1 and CDR2: SGHTA, FQGNSA. Trimming shortened V by 8 bases and J by 3 bases, and 6 bases separated the two germline ends. The CDR3 DNA is TGTGCCAGCGGAGAAACAGATACGCAGTATTTT. Amino acid sequence: CASGETDTQYF.

The rearrangement uses TRBV27 and TRBJ2-1, with TRBD2 identical over 10 bases. The CDR3 runs 15 residues. With 6 bases clipped from V and 6 bases from J, the junction kept 8 bases outside the gene matches. Germline V gene lookup returns CDR1 MNHEY and CDR2 SMNVEV (reference sequence). CDR3 loop: CASRSLAGIPNEQFF. The CDR3 DNA is TGTGCCAGCAGGTCACTAGCGGGGATTCCCAATGAGCAGTTCTTC.

This clone was seen more than once but under ten times. V gene TRBV6-5 combines with J gene TRBJ1-2; D uncertain. Germline V CDR1 and CDR2: MNHEY, SVGAGI. This CDR3 contains 15 residues. Trimming left V 2 bases short and J 4 bases short, with 14 bases between. CDR3 in amino acids: CASSYLVGGGYGYTF. As DNA, the CDR3 is TGTGCCAGCAGTTACCTGGTCGGTGGTGGCTATGGCTACACCTTC.

The chain carries TRBV7-2 and TRBJ2-2; TRBD2 matches 9 bases. The ends lost 0 bases at V and 4 bases at J; junction bases unmatched: 3. This CDR3 spans 16 amino acids. Germline loops: CDR1 SGHTA, CDR2 FQGNSA. The CDR3 protein is CASSLALAGVTGELFF. The CDR3 nucleotides read TGTGCCAGCAGCTTAGCGTTAGCGGGGGTCACCGGGGAGCTGTTTTTT.

The V gene is TRBV18, the J gene TRBJ2-7, with 8 bases identical to TRBD2. CDR1 is KGHSH, CDR2 LQKENI, per germline. The CDR3 consists of 17 residues. Trimming at V came to 1 base and at J to 3 bases, leaving 11 bases not matched to a gene. The CDR3 region has the DNA TGTGCCAGCTCACCACAGTCAGCGGGGGTCGGCCGCTACGAGCAGTACTTC. Protein sequence: CASSPQSAGVGRYEQYF.

The chain has TRBV18 and TRBJ2-7; 7 bases fit TRBD2. CDR1 is KGHSH and CDR2 is LQKENI in the germline V gene. J gave up 3 bases and V 6 bases, and 8 bases lay outside the gene matches. This CDR3 is built from 14 residues. CDR3: CASSPGASGYEQYF. Written as DNA, the CDR3 is TGTGCCAGCTCCCCCGGGGCTAGCGGCTACGAGCAGTACTTC.

This chain uses TRBV7-9 with TRBJ1-2; D perhaps matches TRBD1 (5 bases). Deletions cut 7 bases from V and 1 base from J, with 7 bases between. CDR3 length: 12 residues. Germline V gene lookup returns CDR1 SEHNR and CDR2 FQNEAQ (reference sequence). The CDR3 spells CASNRFNYGYTF. CDR3 nucleotides: TGTGCCAGCAACAGGTTTAACTATGGCTACACCTTC.

The genes are TRBV7-2 and TRBJ1-6; D is undetermined. Germline CDR1 SGHTA, CDR2 FQGNSA. V lost 5 bases and J lost 0, with 17 bases in between. The CDR3 covers 18 residues. The CDR3 DNA reads as TGTGCCAGCAGCCCTTTGGCGGGCAGCCTCTCCTATAATTCACCCCTCCACTTT. Residues: CASSPLAGSLSYNSPLHF.

V usage is TRBV15 and J usage is TRBJ2-4; 12 positions agree with TRBD2. The CDR3 totals 15 residues. J was trimmed by 6 bases and V by 5 bases; bases with no gene match: 5. The germline CDR1 and CDR2 sequences are LNHNV and YYDKDF (reference sequence). DNA of the CDR3: TGTGCCACCAGCCCTAGCGGGAGGGGCTTAAACATTCAGTACTTC. Protein product: CATSPSGRGLNIQYF.

The rearrangement uses TRBV7-8 and TRBJ1-1; 7 bases fit TRBD1. CDR1 is SGHVS, CDR2 FQNEAQ, per germline. The length of the CDR3 is 15 residues. Trimming removed 5 bases from V and 9 bases from J; junction bases left unmatched: 15. The CDR3 loop reads CASSSLGGVFSQAFF. The CDR3 coding sequence is TGTGCCAGCAGCAGCCTAGGGGGCGTGTTTTCCCAAGCTTTCTTT.